Listed below are T cell receptor beta chains from one sample, sequenced in a study of blood T cell repertoires in COVID-19. Libraries were prepared by immunoSEQ multiplex PCR; TCRdb keeps only in-frame clonotypes and omits some of them. The repertoire holds about 120,000 clones, with more than 70% as singletons. Sequencing used peripheral blood. These TCRs come from a human donor in a cohort sampled during active COVID-19. CDR3s include the opening cysteine and the closing phenylalanine or tryptophan. Fields, in order: clone size, D gene, V gene, J gene, CDR3 DNA, CDR3 protein. A D gene is named only where the DNA matches it firmly. Some rows mark clone size as missing; the rest say once, few, many or name a class of expanded clone.

clone size: few
D gene: .
V gene: TRBV10-3
J gene: TRBJ1-5
CDR3 DNA: TGTGCCATCAGTGAGTCTATGAGGGGGGGCGGACAGCCCCAGCATTTT
CDR3 protein: CAISESMRGGGQPQHF

clone size: .
D gene: .
V gene: TRBV28
J gene: TRBJ1-3
CDR3 DNA: TGTGCCAGCAGCCCGACAGGAACTTCAAACACCATATATTTT
CDR3 protein: CASSPTGTSNTIYF

clone size: .
D gene: TRBD1
V gene: TRBV6-4
J gene: TRBJ1-1
CDR3 DNA: TGTGCCAGCAGTGAGGCAGGGGGGAACACTGAAGCTTTCTTT
CDR3 protein: CASSEAGGNTEAFF

clone size: few
D gene: .
V gene: TRBV5-4
J gene: TRBJ2-7
CDR3 DNA: TGTGCCAGCAGCTCACGAACGGACTGGGCCTACGAGCAGTACTTC
CDR3 protein: CASSSRTDWAYEQYF

clone size: .
D gene: .
V gene: TRBV3-1/TRBV3-2
J gene: TRBJ2-7
CDR3 DNA: TGTGCCAGCAGCGGCCGTGGGGGGTTTTCCTACGAGCAGTACTTC
CDR3 protein: CASSGRGGFSYEQYF

clone size: .
D gene: .
V gene: TRBV28
J gene: TRBJ2-7
CDR3 DNA: TGTGCCTCTGGCCCCTACGAGCAGTACTTC
CDR3 protein: CASGPYEQYF

clone size: .
D gene: TRBD2
V gene: TRBV2
J gene: TRBJ2-3
CDR3 DNA: TGTGCCAGCTCCCTAGCGGGAGTCACAGATACGCAGTATTTT
CDR3 protein: CASSLAGVTDTQYF

clone size: .
D gene: .
V gene: TRBV11-2
J gene: TRBJ2-7
CDR3 DNA: TGTGCCAGCAGCTACCTCTCGGGGACCTACGAGCAGTACTTC
CDR3 protein: CASSYLSGTYEQYF

clone size: .
D gene: .
V gene: TRBV10-3
J gene: TRBJ2-7
CDR3 DNA: TGTGCCATCAAAGACAGGGAGGCCTACGAGCAGTACTTC
CDR3 protein: CAIKDREAYEQYF

clone size: once
D gene: TRBD1
V gene: TRBV27
J gene: TRBJ2-7
CDR3 DNA: TGTGCCAGCAGACCCCGGACAGGGGGTTTATACGAGCAGTACTTC
CDR3 protein: CASRPRTGGLYEQYF

clone size: few
D gene: TRBD1
V gene: TRBV24-1
J gene: TRBJ1-1
CDR3 DNA: TGTGCCACCCTACAGGGGGCGAACACTGAAGCTTTCTTT
CDR3 protein: CATLQGANTEAFF

clone size: .
D gene: .
V gene: TRBV6-5
J gene: TRBJ1-1
CDR3 DNA: TGTGCCAGCAAGGTGGACAGCGCGGCCCGAACTTTCTTT
CDR3 protein: CASKVDSAARTFF

clone size: .
D gene: .
V gene: TRBV19
J gene: TRBJ1-1
CDR3 DNA: TGTGCCAGTAGTATAGATGGGGCGGCCACTGAAGCTTTCTTT
CDR3 protein: CASSIDGAATEAFF

clone size: few
D gene: TRBD1
V gene: TRBV5-1
J gene: TRBJ1-1
CDR3 DNA: TGCGCCAGCAGCCCACGGACAGGGAGAAACACTGAAGCTTTCTTT
CDR3 protein: CASSPRTGRNTEAFF

clone size: .
D gene: .
V gene: TRBV14
J gene: TRBJ1-3
CDR3 DNA: TGTGCCAGTAGCGGGGGGGGCTTCGGAAACACCATATATTTT
CDR3 protein: CASSGGGFGNTIYF

clone size: .
D gene: .
V gene: TRBV28
J gene: TRBJ1-6
CDR3 DNA: TGTGCCAGCAGTTATCAGGGTCTCTCACCCCTCCACTTT
CDR3 protein: CASSYQGLSPLHF

clone size: .
D gene: .
V gene: TRBV19
J gene: TRBJ1-4
CDR3 DNA: TGTGCCAGGAGAACGAAAGCCAGGAATGAAAAACTGTTTTTT
CDR3 protein: CARRTKARNEKLFF

clone size: .
D gene: .
V gene: TRBV7-8
J gene: TRBJ1-3
CDR3 DNA: TGTGCCAGCAGCTTAGCACAGGGAGACACCATATATTTT
CDR3 protein: CASSLAQGDTIYF

clone size: .
D gene: TRBD2
V gene: TRBV19
J gene: TRBJ2-7
CDR3 DNA: TGTGCCAGTAGTATAGCGGGAGGGAGCTACGAGCAGTACTTC
CDR3 protein: CASSIAGGSYEQYF

clone size: .
D gene: .
V gene: TRBV2
J gene: TRBJ2-1
CDR3 DNA: TGTGCCAGCAGGAAGACAGAAGGAGCCTACAATGAGCAGTTCTTC
CDR3 protein: CASRKTEGAYNEQFF

clone size: .
D gene: TRBD1
V gene: TRBV19
J gene: TRBJ1-2
CDR3 DNA: TGTGCCAGTAGACCCGGGACAGGCCGGGCCTATGGCTACACCTTC
CDR3 protein: CASRPGTGRAYGYTF

clone size: once
D gene: .
V gene: TRBV7-8
J gene: TRBJ2-7
CDR3 DNA: TGTGCCAGCAGCTCCTGGACTCTCAGCTCCTACGAGCAGTACTTC
CDR3 protein: CASSSWTLSSYEQYF

clone size: once
D gene: .
V gene: TRBV5-6
J gene: TRBJ1-3
CDR3 DNA: TGTGCCAGCAGCTTGTCTATCTTTGGAAACACCATATATTTT
CDR3 protein: CASSLSIFGNTIYF

clone size: .
D gene: .
V gene: TRBV4-1
J gene: TRBJ2-7
CDR3 DNA: TGCGCCAGCAGCCAAGGACAAGCCTACGAGCAGTACTTC
CDR3 protein: CASSQGQAYEQYF

clone size: .
D gene: TRBD1
V gene: TRBV6-6
J gene: TRBJ2-7
CDR3 DNA: TGTGCCAGCAGTCCTACCGGGACAGGGTCGTCCGAGCAGTACTTC
CDR3 protein: CASSPTGTGSSEQYF

clone size: .
D gene: .
V gene: TRBV6-5
J gene: TRBJ2-7
CDR3 DNA: TGTGCCAGCAGCCTGGGGATAGGGGGCTCCTACGAGCAGTACTTC
CDR3 protein: CASSLGIGGSYEQYF

clone size: few
D gene: TRBD1
V gene: TRBV9
J gene: TRBJ2-7
CDR3 DNA: TGTGCCAGCAGCGTAGCTCAGGACAGGGTCTACGAGCAGTACTTC
CDR3 protein: CASSVAQDRVYEQYF

clone size: few
D gene: .
V gene: TRBV6-2/TRBV6-3
J gene: TRBJ2-7
CDR3 DNA: TGTGCCAGCAGTCCCCCGGGAACAGGGTCCTACGAGCAGTACTTC
CDR3 protein: CASSPPGTGSYEQYF

clone size: .
D gene: TRBD1
V gene: TRBV19
J gene: TRBJ2-2
CDR3 DNA: TGTGCCAGTAGTAAACAGGGGGCGGGCACCGGGGAGCTGTTTTTT
CDR3 protein: CASSKQGAGTGELFF

clone size: few
D gene: TRBD2
V gene: TRBV15
J gene: TRBJ2-1
CDR3 DNA: TGTGCCACCAGCAGCGACCCTAGCGGGGTCCACAATGAGCAGTTCTTC
CDR3 protein: CATSSDPSGVHNEQFF